In this sample, the clone carrying this TCR beta chain turned up many times. Antigen: not known. CDR3 size: 16 residues. Per germline, CDR1 MNHNS and CDR2 SASEGT. Losses at the gene ends were 6 bases for V and 2 bases for J; bases not matched to a gene: 11. This entry belongs to a study of T cells in Graves' hyperthyroidism and ophthalmopathy. Authors of the study amplified TCR beta CDR3 regions from RNA transcripts. With the HTBI primer set, the TCR CDR3 went through a first round of RT-PCR. Using its own MiXCR run on the multiplex PCR reads, TCRdb lists one record per CDR3 protein. Here the sample spans roughly 750,000 distinct CDR3 sequences, roughly 17% being singletons. If no ophthalmopathy progression occurred within 18 months, Graves' hyperthyroidism was stable. Diagnostic decisions used clinical symptoms, serum thyroxine and TRAb, thyroid ultrasound and orbital computed tomography. Study findings and constraints: Using 13 V-J features, a model discriminated ophthalmopathy from stable hyperthyroidism.

The sample was blood. This clonotype originated in a man aged 18 to 30 with Graves' hyperthyroidism. This chain uses TRBV6-1 with TRBJ2-3; 7 bases fit TRBD2. This chain's CDR3 is CASRWREGSATDTQYF. CDR3 coding DNA: TGTGCCAGCAGATGGAGGGAGGGGAGTGCCACAGATACGCAGTATTTT.